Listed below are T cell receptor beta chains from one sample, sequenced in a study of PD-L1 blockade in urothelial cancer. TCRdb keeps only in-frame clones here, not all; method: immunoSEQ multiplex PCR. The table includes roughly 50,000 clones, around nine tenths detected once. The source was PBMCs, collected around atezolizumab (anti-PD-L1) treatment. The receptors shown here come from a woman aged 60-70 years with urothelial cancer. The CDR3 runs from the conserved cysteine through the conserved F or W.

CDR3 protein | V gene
CASSPSTGHNYGYTF | TRBV18
CASSFSGTRNTEAFF | TRBV11-2
CASSSDRVSGTEAFF | TRBV19
CASSLWDTGGAGNTIYF | TRBV28
CASSFLIQGTNEKLFF | TRBV5-4
CASKRGTKNIQYF | TRBV28
CASSLGTYQFTDTQYF | TRBV5-1
CASSLLGTSGRDTQYF | TRBV28
CASSAIAGGLNTGELFF | TRBV10-2
CASSLGAGVVYEQYF | TRBV7-9
CAITGLPSYEQYF | TRBV10-3
CASSSTGGYNQPQHF | TRBV6-1
CASSLAPGQGGRLQETQYF | TRBV5-1
CASSDRGGSFGGEQYF | TRBV18
CASSIGRGRKGGNQPQHF | TRBV19
CASSYRKGLAGGGETQYF | TRBV11-2
CASSHHNGDRMVYSNQPQHF | TRBV16
CASSPKDRDYEQYF | TRBV18
CASSFSGTSGTETQYF | TRBV5-6
CASSAQGNTEAFF | TRBV5-1
CASSIDRGRETQYF | TRBV19
CASSPTGTGFSTDTQYF | TRBV18
CASSVVDSSSGNTIYF | TRBV6-1
CASSSYRGAFF | TRBV28
CASGWGLAGEETQYF | TRBV12-5
CATLAATNEKLFF | TRBV10-3
CASSGSGRAGGSYNEQFF | TRBV7-9
CASSQGLAGAVDYF | TRBV5-1
CASSRLRGGGETQYF | TRBV5-1
CASSLGGQITDTQYF | TRBV7-9
CASMMTGVNTEAFF | TRBV6-1
CASSQSDSLSYNEQFF | TRBV23-1
CASSLSGGLGNQPQHF | TRBV5-5
CASSILSTSGDTEQYF | TRBV19
CASSLSGTSYSETQYF | TRBV7-2
CASSPPGTVYEQYF | TRBV19
CASSFNPRGEAFF | TRBV9
CASSSTVSTDTQYF | TRBV7-6
CASKRMGAANEQFF | TRBV5-4
CARSPGQLKLEYGYTF | TRBV5-3
CASNRDTIYNEQFF | TRBV5-6
CASSIAEILINQPQHF | TRBV19
CASSSGGGGTDTQYF | TRBV7-3
CASSLLGAGYTF | TRBV28
CASSLGGTVTYEQYF | TRBV7-2
CASSSPGQGNYGYTF | TRBV19
CASSRDSVYEQYF | TRBV6-5
CASSPRQGARGGYTF | TRBV11-2
CASTGKLAGNTIYF | TRBV19
CASSPRDRGLFTDTQYF | TRBV27
CASSMLADSPPLHF | TRBV19
CASSQDWTSGNYEQYF | TRBV4-1
CASSSGLAGDGSYNEQFF | TRBV28
CASSPRQQGNYGYTF | TRBV28
CASSFGRANQNTEAFF | TRBV27
CASSYLGLGGNQPQHF | TRBV6-7
CASISTGGVSGYTF | TRBV5-4